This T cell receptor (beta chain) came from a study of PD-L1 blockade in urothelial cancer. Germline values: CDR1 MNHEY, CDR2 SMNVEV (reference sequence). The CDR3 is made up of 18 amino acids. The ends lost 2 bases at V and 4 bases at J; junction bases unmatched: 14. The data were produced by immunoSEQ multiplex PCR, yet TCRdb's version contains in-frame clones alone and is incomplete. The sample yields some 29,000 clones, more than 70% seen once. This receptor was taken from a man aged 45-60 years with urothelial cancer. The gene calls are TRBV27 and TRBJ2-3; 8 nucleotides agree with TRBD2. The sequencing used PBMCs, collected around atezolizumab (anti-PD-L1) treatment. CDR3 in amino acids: CASSLRGTLAGSADTQYF. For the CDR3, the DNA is TGTGCCAGCAGTTTACGCGGCACTTTAGCGGGATCGGCAGATACGCAGTATTTT.